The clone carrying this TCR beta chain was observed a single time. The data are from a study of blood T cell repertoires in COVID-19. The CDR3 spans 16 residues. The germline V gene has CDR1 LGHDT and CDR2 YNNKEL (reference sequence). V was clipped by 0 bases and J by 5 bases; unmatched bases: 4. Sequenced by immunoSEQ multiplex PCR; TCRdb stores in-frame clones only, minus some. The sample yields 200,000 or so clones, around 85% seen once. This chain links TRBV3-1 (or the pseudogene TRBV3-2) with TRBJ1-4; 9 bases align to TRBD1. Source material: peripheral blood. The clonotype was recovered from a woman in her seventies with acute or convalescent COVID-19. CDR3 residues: CASSQDPGQGNEKLFF. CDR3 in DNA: TGTGCCAGCAGCCAAGATCCTGGACAGGGGAATGAAAAACTGTTTTTT.